The clone carrying this TCR beta chain occurred many times. V lost 3 bases to trimming and J lost 6 bases, with 8 bases between them. The germline V gene encodes CDR1 MDHEN and CDR2 SYDVKM. The length of the CDR3 is 13 residues. The sample belongs to a study of early T cells in non-severe SARS-CoV-2 infection. TCRdb processed the 5' RACE reads anew with MiXCR; each CDR3 protein has one entry. The sample carries 55,000 to 65,000 distinct CDR3 sequences, roughly 16% recorded once. The TCR sequence derives from an adult who was a healthcare worker with PCR-confirmed SARS-CoV-2 infection or an uninfected control (not recorded which). V is TRBV28 and J is TRBJ2-2; weak D call: TRBD1 (5 bases). The sequenced sample was whole blood, obtained at baseline. Here the CDR3 DNA reads TGTGCCAGCAGTTTGCAGGGCGCCGGGGAGCTGTTTTTT. Residues: CASSLQGAGELFF.